A single sample gave rise to the 22 T cell receptor beta chains below, sequenced in a study of T-cell reconstitution after alpha-beta-depleted transplantation in children. A library of TCRbeta sequences, prepared with unique molecular identifiers, was generated. TCRdb fed the PCR reads into MiXCR, producing one record per CDR3 protein. The data hold about 190,000 distinct CDR3 sequences, with 8.5% to 14% observed a single time. The starting material was PBMCs, obtained before TCRalphabeta/CD19-depleted stem cell transplant. The receptors derive from a boy aged 2 to 10 with acute myeloid leukemia, due to receive a stem cell transplant.

This clonotype was detected many times. The gene calls are TRBV7-8 and TRBJ1-1, with unresolved D. V lost 5 bases and J 7 bases, leaving 17 bases between the germline ends. This CDR3 is 14 amino acids long. The V gene's germline CDR1 is SGHVS and CDR2 FQNEAQ. The CDR3 DNA reads as TGTGCCAGCAGCCCCTCCCCGGAGCCTAATGAAGCTTTCTTT. This codes for CASSPSPEPNEAFF. Combining the CDR3 with reference TRBV7-8 and TRBJ1-1 gives the whole variable domain GAGVSQSPRYKVAKRGQDVALRCDPISGHVSLFWYQQALGQGPEFLTYFQNEAQLDKSGLPSDRFFAERPEGSVSTLKIQRTQQEDSAVYLCASSPSPEPNEAFFGQGTRLTVV.

The chain recombines TRBV5-4 with TRBJ1-1, with D possibly being TRBD1 (5 bases). The CDR3 is made up of 13 amino acids. V was trimmed by 0 bases and J by 4 bases, leaving 7 bases between them. Germline V gene sequence: CDR1 SGHNT, CDR2 YYREEE (reference sequence). The CDR3 region has the DNA TGTGCCAGCAGCTTGGACGGGACCACTGAAGCTTTCTTT. This encodes CASSLDGTTEAFF.

This clonotype was counted ten times or more. The chain employs TRBV4-2 and TRBJ2-2; no reliable D call. CDR3 length: 15 residues. Germline CDR1 and CDR2: LGHNA and YNFKEQ. V shed 4 bases and J shed 1 base, with 10 bases lying between them. In nucleotides, the CDR3 is TGTGCCAGCAGCCCCATAGCAGGGAACACCGGGGAGCTGTTTTTT. This encodes CASSPIAGNTGELFF.

This clonotype was recorded at least ten times. The rearrangement links TRBV28 to TRBJ2-2; 7 bases map to TRBD2. This CDR3 contains 14 residues. The J segment lost 3 bases and the V segment lost 3 bases, leaving 1 base of the junction unmatched. Germline V gene data show CDR1 as MDHEN and CDR2 as SYDVKM. The CDR3 sequence is CASSLGGDTGELFF. In nucleotides, the CDR3 is TGTGCCAGCAGTTTGGGGGGGGACACCGGGGAGCTGTTTTTT.

A word on this clonotype: A clone one base away is much larger, so this may be a read error. V and J are TRBV27 and TRBJ1-2; perhaps TRBD1 as D (5 bases). CDR3 length equals 13 residues. Germline loops: CDR1 MNHEY, CDR2 SMNVEV (reference sequence). The CDR3 sequence is CASSLWGEGGDTF. The CDR3 nucleotides read TGTGCCAGCAGTTTATGGGGGGAAGGTGGCGACACCTTC.

Remarks on this clonotype: This may be a read error, as it is one base from a much larger clone. The chain joins TRBV7-2 to TRBJ1-2; the D is unclear. The CDR3 covers 11 residues. Looked up from germline, CDR1 is SGHTA and CDR2 is FQGNSA. The CDR3 spells CASSFGYSYTF. The DNA for the CDR3 is TGTGCCAGCAGCTTCGGCTATAGCTACACCTTC.

This clonotype came up many times. The gene calls are TRBV10-2 and TRBJ2-5; D gene ambiguous. Germline V gene lookup returns CDR1 WSHSY and CDR2 SAAADI. V was pared by 8 bases and J by 6 bases, with 13 bases between. This CDR3 is 12 amino acids long. CDR3 region: CASGELGKTQYF. CDR3 nucleotide sequence: TGCGCCAGCGGAGAACTGGGGAAGACCCAGTACTTC.

This clonotype was seen many times. J is TRBJ2-5 and V is TRBV5-1, with 9 bases fitting TRBD1. CDR1 is SGHRS, CDR2 YFSETQ, per germline. The trim removed 4 bases at V and 4 bases at J, leaving 5 bases unmatched. There are 14 residues in the CDR3. CDR3 nucleotide sequence: TGCGCCAGCAGCCGACAGGGGGGCGCAGAGACCCAGTACTTC. Its protein product is CASSRQGGAETQYF.

This clonotype was recorded at least ten times. CDR3 region: CASRGGTGSSPLHF. The CDR3 nucleotides read TGTGCCAGCAGAGGGGGGACAGGGAGTTCACCCCTCCACTTT. The chain uses TRBV28 and TRBJ1-6; 9 positions agree with TRBD1. This CDR3 region has 14 residues. The V and J ends lost 6 bases and 9 bases, in that order; junction bases with no gene match: 6. CDR1 is MDHEN, CDR2 SYDVKM, per germline.

The sample holds many counts of this clonotype. The chain is built from TRBV10-1 and TRBJ2-1; possibly TRBD1 for D (5 bases). Germline V gene data show CDR1 as WNHNN and CDR2 as SYGVQD (reference sequence). The CDR3 is 13 residues long. V was cut by 2 bases and J by 4 bases, with 6 bases left in between. The CDR3 DNA follows: TGCGCCAGCAGTGAGGGGGCTTACAATGAGCAGTTCTTC. Its protein is CASSEGAYNEQFF.

This clonotype was recorded at least ten times. The chain is built from TRBV20-1 and TRBJ2-3, with D possibly matching TRBD2 (5 bases). This CDR3 comprises 12 residues. Germline CDR1 and CDR2: DFQATT and SNEGSKA (reference sequence). V was trimmed by 3 bases and J by 2 bases, leaving 6 bases between them. The CDR3 protein is CSASGNTDTQYF. The DNA of the CDR3 is TGCAGTGCTAGCGGGAACACAGATACGCAGTATTTT.

The chain couples TRBV20-1 to TRBJ2-7; unclear D gene. The CDR3 runs 16 residues. Trimming cost V 0 bases and J 0 bases, with 15 bases left between them. CDR1 is DFQATT and CDR2 is SNEGSKA in the germline V gene (reference sequence). The CDR3, as DNA: TGCAGTGCTAGAGATCCCCCGCCACGGATCTCCTACGAGCAGTACTTC. It codes for CSARDPPPRISYEQYF.

This clonotype was seen ten or more times. The rearrangement joins TRBV24-1 to TRBJ2-3; 9 bases align to TRBD1. Germline CDR1 reads KGHDR; CDR2 reads SFDVKD. The CDR3 totals 15 residues. The ends lost 5 bases at V and 5 bases at J; junction bases unmatched: 7. DNA of the CDR3: TGTGCCACCAGTGCCACAGGGGGCTGGGAAGATACGCAGTATTTT. This codes for CATSATGGWEDTQYF.

The table lists this clonotype with many counts. CDR3 DNA sequence: TGTGCCAGCAGCATGACGGGGCCAGCGGCTAACACCGGGGAGCTGTTTTTT. Encoded protein: CASSMTGPAANTGELFF. The chain is built from TRBV5-5 and TRBJ2-2; TRBD1 or TRBD2 may be the D gene (5 bases each). The germline V and J ends were trimmed by 4 bases and 2 bases, with 18 bases remaining between them. Germline V CDR1 and CDR2: SGHKS, YYEKEE (reference sequence). The length of the CDR3 is 17 residues.

This clonotype was observed at least ten times. The V and J genes are TRBV5-1 and TRBJ1-1, with D unclear. The CDR3 has 14 amino acids. CDR1 SGHRS and CDR2 YFSETQ come from the germline V gene. V was shortened by 0 bases and J by 2 bases, with 8 bases between the two germline ends. The CDR3 bases are TGCGCCAGCAGCTTGGCCGGGGATAACACTGAAGCTTTCTTT. As protein: CASSLAGDNTEAFF.

This clonotype was recorded many times. This CDR3 reads CASSDQGNQETQYF. CDR3 in DNA: TGTGCCAGCAGCGACCAGGGAAACCAAGAGACCCAGTACTTC. The chain links TRBV5-6 to TRBJ2-5; perhaps TRBD1 as D (5 bases). The germline V gene has CDR1 SGHDT and CDR2 YYEEEE. This CDR3 contains 14 residues. Trimming stripped 4 bases from V and 0 bases from J, with 10 bases between.

The chain joins TRBV20-1 to TRBJ1-2; 8 positions agree with TRBD1. Germline trimming cut 0 bases from V and 0 bases from J; bases unmatched to any gene: 6. Germline CDR1 is DFQATT and CDR2 is SNEGSKA (reference sequence). The CDR3 has 16 residues. CDR3: CSARDPGQGSNYGYTF. CDR3 nucleotides: TGCAGTGCTAGAGATCCAGGACAGGGTTCTAACTATGGCTACACCTTC.

This clonotype was seen many times. The chain combines TRBV6-5 with TRBJ1-1, with no clear D. V gave up 0 bases and J gave up 1 base, with 6 bases separating them. The CDR3 runs 14 residues. The germline V gene has CDR1 MNHEY and CDR2 SVGAGI. CDR3 in DNA: TGTGCCAGCAGTTACTCGCCGGGGAACACTGAAGCTTTCTTT. This sequence encodes CASSYSPGNTEAFF.

This clonotype has ten or more counts. This sequence joins TRBV7-2 and TRBJ2-7; D is undetermined. V gave up 8 bases and J gave up 5 bases, with 19 bases separating them. The CDR3 is 14 residues long. Germline V gene sequence: CDR1 SGHTA, CDR2 FQGNSA. The CDR3 DNA is TGTGCCAGCCGCTCGACGCTTCCTGAGCACGAGCAGTACTTC. Translation gives CASRSTLPEHEQYF.

This clonotype showed up many times. J is TRBJ2-1 and V is TRBV12-3 or TRBV12-4; D may be TRBD2 (5 bases). Trimming stripped 7 bases from V and 7 bases from J, with 8 bases between. The CDR3 runs to 11 residues. The CDR3 is CASNGDNEQFF. The CDR3 DNA sequence: TGTGCCAGCAACGGGGATAATGAGCAGTTCTTC.

This clonotype was observed many times. The V call is TRBV20-1, the J call TRBJ2-1; 10 bases agree with TRBD2. V was clipped by 3 bases and J by 4 bases; unmatched bases: 6. The germline V gene encodes CDR1 DFQATT and CDR2 SNEGSKA (reference sequence). The CDR3 is 15 amino acids. CDR3 nucleotides: TGCAGTGCTAGTAAAGGGACTAGCGATTACAATGAGCAGTTCTTC. Translation gives CSASKGTSDYNEQFF.

This clonotype was found many times. This chain joins TRBV6-6 and TRBJ1-1, with 7 bases aligning to TRBD1. J was trimmed by 7 bases and V by 2 bases; bases with no gene match: 4. CDR1 and CDR2 from the germline V gene are MNHNY and SVGAGI (reference sequence). This CDR3 is 13 amino acids long. This CDR3 reads CASSYTGEREAFF. For the CDR3, the DNA is TGTGCCAGCAGTTACACAGGGGAACGTGAAGCTTTCTTT.